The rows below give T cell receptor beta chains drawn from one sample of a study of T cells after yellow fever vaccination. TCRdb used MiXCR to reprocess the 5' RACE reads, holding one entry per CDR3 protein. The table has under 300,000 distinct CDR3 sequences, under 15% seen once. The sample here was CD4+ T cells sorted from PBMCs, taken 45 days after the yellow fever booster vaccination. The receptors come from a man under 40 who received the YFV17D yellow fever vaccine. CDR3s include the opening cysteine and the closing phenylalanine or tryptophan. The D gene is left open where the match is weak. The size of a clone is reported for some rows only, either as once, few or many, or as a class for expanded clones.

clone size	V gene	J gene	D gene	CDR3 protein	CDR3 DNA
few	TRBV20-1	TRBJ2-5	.	CSARDDWETQYF	TGCAGTGCTAGAGATGATTGGGAGACCCAGTACTTC
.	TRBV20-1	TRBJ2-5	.	CSARDWGIQETQYF	TGCAGTGCTAGAGATTGGGGGATCCAAGAGACCCAGTACTTC
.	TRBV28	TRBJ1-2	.	CASSQPTPSNGYTF	TGTGCCAGCAGTCAGCCCACACCCAGCAATGGCTACACCTTC
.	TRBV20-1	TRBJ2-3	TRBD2	CSAPGTRSTDTQYF	TGCAGTGCTCCCGGGACTAGATCTACAGATACGCAGTATTTT
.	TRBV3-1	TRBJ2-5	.	CASTNPQRGQETQYF	TGTGCCAGCACCAACCCCCAAAGAGGCCAGGAGACCCAGTACTTC
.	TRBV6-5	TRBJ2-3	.	CASSYRPQGGSGSPYTQYF	TGTGCCAGCAGTTACCGTCCCCAGGGTGGAAGCGGGTCCCCCTATACGCAGTATTTT
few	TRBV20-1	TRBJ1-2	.	CSARDLADFNYGYTF	TGCAGTGCTAGAGATTTGGCAGATTTTAACTATGGCTACACCTTC
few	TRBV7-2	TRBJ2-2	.	CASSKTGVTGELFF	TGTGCCAGCAGCAAAACAGGAGTAACCGGGGAGCTGTTTTTT
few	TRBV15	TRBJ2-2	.	CATSSQRTGRAGELFF	TGTGCCACCAGCAGCCAACGGACAGGGAGGGCCGGGGAGCTGTTTTTT
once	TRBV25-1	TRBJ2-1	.	CASLPGTLGNEQFF	TGTGCCAGCCTTCCCGGGACCCTTGGCAATGAGCAGTTCTTC
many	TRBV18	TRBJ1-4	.	CASSPQGYANEKLFF	TGTGCCAGCTCACCGCAGGGTTATGCTAATGAAAAACTGTTTTTT
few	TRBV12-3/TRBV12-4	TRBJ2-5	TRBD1	CASSPGTGTRETQYF	TGTGCCAGCAGTCCCGGGACAGGGACCAGGGAGACCCAGTACTTC
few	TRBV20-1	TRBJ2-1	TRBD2	CSATSGLAGVSGEQFF	TGCAGTGCCACCTCGGGACTAGCGGGAGTGTCGGGTGAGCAGTTCTTC
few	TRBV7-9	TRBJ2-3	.	CASSLDGTRTDTQYF	TGTGCCAGCAGCTTAGACGGGACTCGGACAGATACGCAGTATTTT
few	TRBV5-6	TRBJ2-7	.	CASSSPDLSDEQYF	TGTGCCAGCAGCTCACCTGACCTCAGCGACGAGCAGTACTTC
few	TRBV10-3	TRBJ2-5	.	CAISESSQGKTQYF	TGTGCCATCAGTGAGTCGTCGCAGGGAAAGACCCAGTACTTC
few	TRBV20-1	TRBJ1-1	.	CSATRLNTEAFF	TGCAGTGCCACAAGGCTCAACACTGAAGCTTTCTTT
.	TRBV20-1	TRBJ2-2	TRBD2	CSASRTSGTGELFF	TGCAGTGCTAGTCGGACTAGCGGGACCGGGGAGCTGTTTTTT
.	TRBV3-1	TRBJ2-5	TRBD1	CASSQERTGRAKETQYF	TGTGCCAGCAGCCAAGAGCGGACAGGGCGCGCTAAGGAGACCCAGTACTTC
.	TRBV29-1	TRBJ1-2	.	CSVSELDQGTYGYTF	TGCAGCGTTTCGGAACTGGACCAGGGAACCTATGGCTACACCTTC
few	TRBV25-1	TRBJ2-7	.	CASDDDGTYEQYF	TGTGCCAGCGATGATGACGGCACCTACGAGCAGTACTTC
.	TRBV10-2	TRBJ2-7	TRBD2	CASSQAGPYEQYF	TGCGCCAGCAGTCAAGCGGGACCCTACGAGCAGTACTTC
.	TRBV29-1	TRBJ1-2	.	CSVWQGNNGYTF	TGCAGCGTTTGGCAGGGGAACAATGGCTACACCTTC
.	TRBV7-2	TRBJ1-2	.	CASSLGSRLNYGYTF	TGTGCCAGCAGCTTAGGGTCCCGCCTCAACTATGGCTACACCTTC
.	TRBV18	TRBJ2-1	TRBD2	CASSPRRDYHYNEQFF	TGTGCCAGCTCACCAAGGCGGGACTACCACTACAATGAGCAGTTCTTC